This TCR beta chain was profiled in a study of T cell responses to AZD1222 COVID-19 vaccine. General study results and limits: Sampled repertoires all dated from after the peak T cell response.

The germline CDR1 and CDR2 sequences are KGHDR and SFDVKD. V lost 5 bases and J lost 7, with 20 bases in between. This CDR3 is built from 16 residues. Assay used: immunoSEQ multiplex PCR; TCRdb lists only in-frame clones, some missing. Of 120,000 to 150,000 clones listed, approximately 85% are singletons. In regard to this clone: The target antigen is unknown.

The genes are TRBV24-1 and TRBJ2-1, with a weak D call TRBD1 (6 bases). This clonotype originated in an adult in good health. Sequenced here: peripheral blood, sampled on day 0 of MenACWY control vaccination. The CDR3 protein is CATSGNRVTTTNEQFF. CDR3 coding DNA: TGTGCCACCAGTGGCAACAGGGTCACTACTACTAATGAGCAGTTCTTC.